These T cell receptor beta chains were read from a single sample in a study of early T cells in non-severe SARS-CoV-2 infection. TCRdb independently ran MiXCR on the 5' RACE reads; one entry per CDR3 protein. The table has roughly 28,000 distinct CDR3 sequences, under 6% seen once. The sample comprised whole blood. The receptors shown here come from an adult who was a healthcare worker with PCR-confirmed SARS-CoV-2 infection or an uninfected control (not recorded which). CDR3s include the opening cysteine and the closing phenylalanine or tryptophan. The D gene is left open where the match is weak. Not every row has a clone size; where given, it reads once, few, many or a size class.

v_call: TRBV12-3/TRBV12-4
j_call: TRBJ2-3
cdr3_length: 15
d_call: TRBD1
clone_size: many
cdr3_nt: TGTGCCAGCAGTCTACTTGACAGGGGGTGGGATACGCAGTATTTT
cdr3_aa: CASSLLDRGWDTQYF

v_call: TRBV5-1
j_call: TRBJ2-7
cdr3_length: 14
d_call: TRBD2
clone_size: -
cdr3_nt: TGCGCCAGCAGCAGGGGACTAGCGGCCTGCGAGCAGTACTTC
cdr3_aa: CASSRGLAACEQYF

v_call: TRBV10-2
j_call: TRBJ2-7
cdr3_length: 12
d_call: -
clone_size: few
cdr3_nt: TGCGCCACCCGGTCCCCTAACTACGAGCAGTACTTC
cdr3_aa: CATRSPNYEQYF

v_call: TRBV5-1
j_call: TRBJ2-1
cdr3_length: 15
d_call: TRBD2
clone_size: many
cdr3_nt: TGCGCCAGCAGCGCTCTTAGCGGGATTTACAATGAGCAGTTCTTC
cdr3_aa: CASSALSGIYNEQFF

v_call: TRBV30
j_call: TRBJ2-3
cdr3_length: 16
d_call: TRBD1
clone_size: many
cdr3_nt: TGTGCCTGGAGCTCCGGGACAGGGTTTAGCACAGATACGCAGTATTTT
cdr3_aa: CAWSSGTGFSTDTQYF

v_call: TRBV7-3
j_call: TRBJ1-1
cdr3_length: 15
d_call: TRBD1
clone_size: medium-sized
cdr3_nt: TGTGCCAGCAGCCCCAGACAGGGGGGTAAGACTGAAGCTTTCTTT
cdr3_aa: CASSPRQGGKTEAFF

v_call: TRBV4-2
j_call: TRBJ1-2
cdr3_length: 14
d_call: -
clone_size: few
cdr3_nt: TGTGCCAGCAGCCCCCACTCAGATCCTGGGGGCTACACCTTC
cdr3_aa: CASSPHSDPGGYTF

v_call: TRBV19
j_call: TRBJ1-5
cdr3_length: 17
d_call: -
clone_size: many
cdr3_nt: TGTGCCAGTAGTATAGGAAACAGGGTGGGCAGCAATCAGCCCCAGCATTTT
cdr3_aa: CASSIGNRVGSNQPQHF

v_call: TRBV3-1
j_call: TRBJ2-7
cdr3_length: 12
d_call: -
clone_size: many
cdr3_nt: TGTGCCAGCAGCCCCGCAGGGAGCGAGCAGTACTTC
cdr3_aa: CASSPAGSEQYF

v_call: TRBV5-6
j_call: TRBJ2-7
cdr3_length: 14
d_call: -
clone_size: medium-sized
cdr3_nt: TGTGCCAGCAGCCGCCGTGGGGCGAGCTACGAGCAGTACTTC
cdr3_aa: CASSRRGASYEQYF

v_call: TRBV11-2
j_call: TRBJ2-1
cdr3_length: 14
d_call: TRBD2
clone_size: few
cdr3_nt: TGTGCCAGCAGCTTATTTGGCGGGAGCAATGAGCAGTTCTTC
cdr3_aa: CASSLFGGSNEQFF

v_call: TRBV5-1
j_call: TRBJ2-7
cdr3_length: 16
d_call: -
clone_size: -
cdr3_nt: TGCGCCAGCAGCTTGGAGGCCCGCAGGGCGGTCTACGAGCAGTACTTC
cdr3_aa: CASSLEARRAVYEQYF

v_call: TRBV20-1
j_call: TRBJ1-5
cdr3_length: 18
d_call: -
clone_size: -
cdr3_nt: TGCAGTGCTTCCAGGGCTCCCCGGGACGCATCCCACAATCAGCCCCAGCATTTT
cdr3_aa: CSASRAPRDASHNQPQHF

v_call: TRBV7-8
j_call: TRBJ2-7
cdr3_length: 14
d_call: -
clone_size: many
cdr3_nt: TGTGCCAGCAGACCCCGGGACCTCTCCTACGAGCAGTACTTC
cdr3_aa: CASRPRDLSYEQYF

v_call: TRBV7-6
j_call: TRBJ2-1
cdr3_length: 14
d_call: -
clone_size: many
cdr3_nt: TGTGCCAGCAGCCGAGGTGGCACCTACAATGAGCAGTTCTTC
cdr3_aa: CASSRGGTYNEQFF

v_call: TRBV20-1
j_call: TRBJ2-3
cdr3_length: 16
d_call: TRBD2
clone_size: many
cdr3_nt: TGCAGTGCCTTGAGCGGGAGGGCCGGTAGCACAGATACGCAGTATTTT
cdr3_aa: CSALSGRAGSTDTQYF

v_call: TRBV13
j_call: TRBJ2-1
cdr3_length: 14
d_call: TRBD2
clone_size: medium-sized
cdr3_nt: TGTGCCAGCAGCTCCAGACTAGCTTCGTATGAGCAGTTCTTC
cdr3_aa: CASSSRLASYEQFF

v_call: TRBV7-9
j_call: TRBJ2-2
cdr3_length: 14
d_call: -
clone_size: many
cdr3_nt: TGTGCCAGCAGCCGAACAGGGTACACCGGGGAGCTGTTTTTT
cdr3_aa: CASSRTGYTGELFF

v_call: TRBV10-1
j_call: TRBJ2-3
cdr3_length: 16
d_call: TRBD2
clone_size: many
cdr3_nt: TGCGCCAGCAGTGAGTCGGCGGGGGGGCCCCCAGATACGCAGTATTTT
cdr3_aa: CASSESAGGPPDTQYF

v_call: TRBV7-3
j_call: TRBJ2-5
cdr3_length: 13
d_call: -
clone_size: many
cdr3_nt: TGTGCCAGCAGCTTATGGGGGGAAGAGACCCAGTACTTC
cdr3_aa: CASSLWGEETQYF

v_call: TRBV3-1
j_call: TRBJ2-1
cdr3_length: 12
d_call: -
clone_size: many
cdr3_nt: TGTGCCAGCAGCCTTTCGGGGCAGCTCCAGTTCTTC
cdr3_aa: CASSLSGQLQFF

v_call: TRBV12-3/TRBV12-4
j_call: TRBJ2-3
cdr3_length: 13
d_call: -
clone_size: many
cdr3_nt: TGTGCCAGCAGTCAAGCGGAGGGGGATACGCAGTATTTT
cdr3_aa: CASSQAEGDTQYF

v_call: TRBV29-1
j_call: TRBJ2-7
cdr3_length: 14
d_call: -
clone_size: many
cdr3_nt: TGCAGCGTTGAAGTCCGCGCAGCCGCCTACGAGCAGTACTTC
cdr3_aa: CSVEVRAAAYEQYF

v_call: TRBV2
j_call: TRBJ2-5
cdr3_length: 15
d_call: TRBD2
clone_size: -
cdr3_nt: TGTGCCAGCAGCGCAAGGACTAGCGGCCAAGAGACCCAGTACTTC
cdr3_aa: CASSARTSGQETQYF

v_call: TRBV7-2
j_call: TRBJ2-1
cdr3_length: 13
d_call: -
clone_size: few
cdr3_nt: TGTGCCAGCAGCATCGTTCTGTACAATGAGCAGTTCTTC
cdr3_aa: CASSIVLYNEQFF

v_call: TRBV19
j_call: TRBJ2-5
cdr3_length: 15
d_call: -
clone_size: medium-sized
cdr3_nt: TGTGCCAGTAGTATGAGGTCCCCACAGCAAGAGACCCAGTACTTC
cdr3_aa: CASSMRSPQQETQYF

v_call: TRBV3-1
j_call: TRBJ2-3
cdr3_length: 14
d_call: -
clone_size: many
cdr3_nt: TGTGCCAGCAGCCAAGCCCGCGGCACAGATACGCAGTATTTT
cdr3_aa: CASSQARGTDTQYF

v_call: TRBV28
j_call: TRBJ2-7
cdr3_length: 13
d_call: -
clone_size: many
cdr3_nt: TGTGCCAGCAGAGCAGGGTACTCCTACGAGCAGTACTTC
cdr3_aa: CASRAGYSYEQYF